This passage covers 23 T cell receptor beta chains from one sample sequenced in a study of shared clonotypes between healthy human individuals. Using immunoSEQ multiplex PCR, the repertoire was profiled, and TCRdb retains in-frame clones only, with some absent. Among fewer than 1.6 million clones listed, around 98.5% were seen once. Sequencing used naive CD4+ T cells sorted from blood. Described subset: CD45RA+ positively selected. All receptors come from a man younger than 45 in good health.

The genes are TRBV7-2 and TRBJ1-3; D remains ambiguous. The germline V and J ends were trimmed by 5 bases and 8 bases, with 16 bases remaining between them. Germline lookup yields CDR1 SGHTA and CDR2 FQGNSA. This CDR3 contains 14 residues. The CDR3 coding sequence is TGTGCCAGCAGCACCGCCCCGGCGCGGGACACCATATATTTT. This codes for CASSTAPARDTIYF.

CDR3 sequence: CASSWWGETEQYF. CDR3 in DNA: TGTGCCAGCAGCTGGTGGGGGGAGACGGAGCAGTACTTC. The V call is TRBV5-5, the J call TRBJ2-7, with a tentative D call TRBD2 (6 bases). Trimming stripped 3 bases from V and 7 bases from J, with 14 bases between. This CDR3 region has 13 residues. Germline CDR1 is SGHKS and CDR2 is YYEKEE (reference sequence). Full variable domain (missing parts from reference TRBV5-5 and TRBJ2-7): DAGVTQSPTHLIKTRGQQVTLRCSPISGHKSVSWYQQVLGQGPQFIFQYYEKEERGRGNFPDRFSARQFPNYSSELNVNALLLGDSALYLCASSWWGETEQYFGPGTRLTVT.

In the case of this clone: At the DNA level, this CDR3 is encoded by other sequences in the same sample as well. The gene calls are TRBV10-1 and TRBJ1-2, with unresolved D. Trimming shortened V by 3 bases and J by 1 base, and 6 bases separated the two germline ends. CDR1 and CDR2 (germline): WNHNN, SYGVQD (reference sequence). The CDR3 has 13 amino acids. The chain's CDR3 is CASSDSLNYGYTF. The CDR3 bases are TGCGCCAGCAGTGACAGCCTTAACTATGGCTACACCTTC.

The J gene is TRBJ1-1, the V gene TRBV9, with no clear D. V gave up 4 bases and J gave up 1 base, with 14 bases separating them. Germline CDR1 and CDR2: SGDLS and YYNGEE. CDR3 length: 15 amino acids. This CDR3 is CASSLRGMSNTEAFF. CDR3 nucleotides: TGTGCCAGCAGCTTACGGGGAATGTCGAACACTGAAGCTTTCTTT.

The rearrangement joins TRBV5-1 to TRBJ2-5; 8 bases align to TRBD2. The junction had 14 bases not matched to a gene; V was cut back by 2 bases and J by 5 bases. The CDR3 covers 17 residues. CDR1 is SGHRS, CDR2 YFSETQ, per germline. For the CDR3, the DNA is TGCGCCAGCAGCTTTGGTCTCCAAGCGGGAGTTGGCGAGACCCAGTACTTC. Translated, it gives CASSFGLQAGVGETQYF. Full variable domain (outside the CDR3, taken from reference TRBV5-1 and TRBJ2-5): KAGVTQTPRYLIKTRGQQVTLSCSPISGHRSVSWYQQTPGQGLQFLFEYFSETQRNKGNFPGRFSGRQFSNSRSEMNVSTLELGDSALYLCASSFGLQAGVGETQYFGPGTRLLVL.

The rearrangement joins TRBV11-2 to TRBJ1-1; 9 bases match TRBD1. The CDR3 extends over 15 amino acids. Germline V CDR1 and CDR2: SGHAT, FQNNGV. Trimming removed 5 bases from V and 5 bases from J; junction bases left unmatched: 9. This CDR3 is CASSQSNRGRTEAFF. CDR3 coding DNA: TGTGCCAGCAGCCAATCCAACAGGGGGCGTACTGAAGCTTTCTTT. Full variable domain (missing parts from reference TRBV11-2 and TRBJ1-1): EAGVAQSPRYKIIEKRQSVAFWCNPISGHATLYWYQQILGQGPKLLIQFQNNGVVDDSQLPKDRFSAERLKGVDSTLKIQPAKLEDSAVYLCASSQSNRGRTEAFFGQGTRLTVV.

V gene TRBV11-3 combines with J gene TRBJ2-3; no firm D call. V lost 5 bases to trimming and J lost 4 bases, with 10 bases between them. Per the germline V gene, CDR1 is SGHNT and CDR2 is YENEEA. This CDR3 is 13 amino acids long. The CDR3: CASSRRPSDTQYF. CDR3 nucleotide sequence: TGTGCCAGCAGCCGTCGACCCTCAGATACGCAGTATTTT.

The rearrangement joins TRBV6-6 to TRBJ1-2; TRBD1 aligns across 8 bases. The J segment lost 8 bases and the V segment lost 10 bases, leaving 12 bases of the junction unmatched. The CDR3 length is 13 residues. Germline V gene sequence: CDR1 MNHNY, CDR2 SVGAGI (reference sequence). The CDR3 region is CATLTGGFRGYTF. As DNA, the CDR3 is TGTGCCACTCTAACAGGGGGGTTCCGAGGCTACACCTTC.

V and J are TRBV18 and TRBJ2-7; D possibly corresponds to TRBD2 (7 bases). In germline, CDR1 is KGHSH, CDR2 LQKENI. CDR3 size: 15 residues. Trimming stripped 2 bases from V and 3 bases from J, with 14 bases between. The DNA of the CDR3 is TGTGCCAGCTCACCAAGGGGGGGAGAGGACTACGAGCAGTACTTC. Its translation is CASSPRGGEDYEQYF.

This clone was seen a single time. This sequence joins TRBV19 and TRBJ2-1, with a weak D call TRBD2 (6 bases). V lost 3 bases and J 8 bases, leaving 17 bases between the germline ends. This CDR3 is built from 15 residues. Germline CDR1 is LNHDA and CDR2 is SQIVND (reference sequence). The CDR3 DNA follows: TGTGCCAGTAGTATGGGTAGCGGCTCTTGGCATGAGCAGTTCTTC. It yields the protein CASSMGSGSWHEQFF.

This rearrangement joins TRBV6-5 to TRBJ1-5; TRBD1 agrees at 8 bases. Unmatched junction bases numbered 11, after V lost 5 bases and J lost 14 bases. The CDR3 has 13 amino acids. The V gene's germline CDR1 is MNHEY and CDR2 SVGAGI. The CDR3 reads CASSKSRQGTEHF. CDR3 in DNA: TGTGCCAGCAGTAAATCTCGACAGGGGACGGAGCATTTT.

This chain's CDR3 is CASTPRGAGTQYF. The CDR3, as DNA: TGTGCCAGCACCCCCAGGGGGGCGGGGACCCAGTACTTC. This chain joins TRBV6-5 and TRBJ2-5; TRBD1 might be the D (7 bases). Looked up from germline, CDR1 is MNHEY and CDR2 is SVGAGI. Trimming pared 7 bases from V and 7 bases from J, leaving 16 bases between. This CDR3 region has 13 residues.

The chain links TRBV9 to TRBJ2-3, with D perhaps matching TRBD2 (6 bases). There are 13 residues in the CDR3. From germline, CDR1 is SGDLS and CDR2 YYNGEE. Deletions cut 4 bases from V and 4 bases from J, with 10 bases between. CDR3: CASSSDYADTQYF. The CDR3 nucleotides read TGTGCCAGCAGCTCGGACTACGCAGATACGCAGTATTTT.

The chain recombines TRBV10-1 with TRBJ2-7; 7 bases map to TRBD1. Trimming at V came to 3 bases and at J to 2 bases, leaving 10 bases not matched to a gene. Per germline, CDR1 WNHNN and CDR2 SYGVQD (reference sequence). The CDR3 is made up of 16 amino acids. CDR3 coding DNA: TGCGCCAGCAGTGATGGCCGGGACAGAAATCCCTACGAGCAGTACTTC. Its protein is CASSDGRDRNPYEQYF.

The chain joins TRBV7-3 to TRBJ1-1; no clear D. The CDR3 has 14 amino acids. Germline loops: CDR1 SGHTA, CDR2 FQGTGA. Trimming shortened V by 2 bases and J by 2 bases, and 9 bases separated the two germline ends. The CDR3 DNA follows: TGTGCCAGCAGCTTATTGGCAGGTAACACTGAAGCTTTCTTT. As protein: CASSLLAGNTEAFF.

The V and J genes are TRBV5-4 and TRBJ2-7; 8 bases align to TRBD1. This CDR3 region has 14 residues. Germline V lookup: CDR1 SGHNT, CDR2 YYREEE (reference sequence). J gave up 6 bases and V 4 bases, and 9 bases lay outside the gene matches. CDR3: CASSPGQGRFEQYF. DNA for the CDR3: TGTGCCAGCAGCCCCGGACAGGGACGGTTCGAGCAGTACTTC.

This clone was counted once. This specimen includes other DNA sequences encoding the same CDR3. The V and J genes are TRBV28 and TRBJ1-1; D gene unclear. Deletions cut 6 bases from V and 5 bases from J, with 4 bases between. The CDR3 has 10 amino acids. Germline CDR1 is MDHEN and CDR2 is SYDVKM. The CDR3 loop reads CASSGTEAFF. The CDR3 nucleotides are TGTGCCAGCAGCGGGACTGAAGCTTTCTTT.

V usage is TRBV28 and J usage is TRBJ2-7; tentative D call: TRBD2 (5 bases). Germline assignment: CDR1 MDHEN and CDR2 SYDVKM. This CDR3 is 15 amino acids long. The V and J ends lost 5 bases and 7 bases respectively, with 21 bases between them. CDR3 amino acids: CASSLSGVPGEEQYF. The CDR3 DNA reads as TGTGCCAGCAGTCTCTCCGGGGTCCCCGGGGAGGAGCAGTACTTC.

This clone was counted once. This chain links TRBV2 with TRBJ1-1, with unresolved D. Germline V gene lookup returns CDR1 SNHLY and CDR2 FYNNEI. V lost 2 bases, J lost 5 bases, and 6 bases lay in between. This CDR3 contains 12 residues. CDR3 loop: CASSEIGTEAFF. DNA of the CDR3: TGTGCCAGCAGTGAAATAGGGACTGAAGCTTTCTTT.

V and J are TRBV9 and TRBJ2-5; either TRBD1 or TRBD2 may fit D (5 bases each). This CDR3 comprises 17 residues. Germline V gene sequence: CDR1 SGDLS, CDR2 YYNGEE. Between the trimmed V and J ends, which lost 5 bases and 1 base, there was a span of 21 bases. CDR3 sequence reads: CASSRSGTQTTQETQYF. The CDR3 bases are TGTGCCAGCAGTAGGTCCGGGACCCAAACAACCCAAGAGACCCAGTACTTC.

This chain joins TRBV5-1 and TRBJ2-3, with D perhaps matching TRBD1 (6 bases). With 1 base removed from V and 4 bases from J, the gap between germline ends came to 13 bases. The CDR3 has 15 residues. Per germline, CDR1 SGHRS and CDR2 YFSETQ. Here the CDR3 reads CASSLSSPGADTQYF. In DNA form, the CDR3 reads TGCGCCAGCAGCTTGTCCTCCCCAGGGGCAGATACGCAGTATTTT.

The chain has TRBV10-2 and TRBJ2-7, with 11 bases identical to TRBD2. The germline gives CDR1 WSHSY, CDR2 SAAADI. The V and J ends lost 10 bases and 3 bases, in that order; junction bases with no gene match: 8. CDR3 size: 14 residues. Here the CDR3 reads CATTLTSGSYEQYF. The CDR3 nucleotides are TGCGCCACAACTCTAACTAGCGGGAGCTACGAGCAGTACTTC.

This chain joins TRBV5-1 and TRBJ2-6; TRBD1 matches at 8 bases. Germline-derived CDR1 and CDR2 are SGHRS and YFSETQ. The junction had 8 bases not matched to a gene; V was cut back by 0 bases and J by 0 bases. This CDR3 region has 19 residues. CDR3 sequence: CASSLEAGQGFSGANVLTF. CDR3 coding DNA: TGCGCCAGCAGCTTGGAAGCTGGACAGGGTTTCTCTGGGGCCAACGTCCTGACTTTC.